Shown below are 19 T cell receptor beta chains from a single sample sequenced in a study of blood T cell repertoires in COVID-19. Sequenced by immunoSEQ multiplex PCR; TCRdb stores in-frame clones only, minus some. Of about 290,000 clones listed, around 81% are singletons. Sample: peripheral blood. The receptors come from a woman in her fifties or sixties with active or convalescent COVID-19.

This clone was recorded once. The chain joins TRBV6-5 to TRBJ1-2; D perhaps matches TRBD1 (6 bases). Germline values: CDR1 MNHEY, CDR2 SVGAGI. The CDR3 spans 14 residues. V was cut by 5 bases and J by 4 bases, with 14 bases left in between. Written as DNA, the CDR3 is TGTGCCAGCAGTCGGGACATCGGTCCCTATGGCTACACCTTC. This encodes CASSRDIGPYGYTF.

In DNA form, the CDR3 reads TGTGCCAGCAGTTTGGGAGGGACTAGCGGATACGAGCAGTACTTC. Translated: CASSLGGTSGYEQYF. This chain connects TRBV28 to TRBJ2-7; 11 nucleotides line up with TRBD2. CDR3 length: 15 residues. Trimming at V came to 3 bases and at J to 4 bases, leaving 5 bases not matched to a gene. Germline CDR1 reads MDHEN; CDR2 reads SYDVKM.

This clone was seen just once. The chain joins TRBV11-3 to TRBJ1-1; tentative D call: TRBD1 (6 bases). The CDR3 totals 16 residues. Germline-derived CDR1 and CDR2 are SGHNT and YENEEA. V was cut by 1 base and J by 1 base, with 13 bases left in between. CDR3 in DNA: TGTGCCAGCAGCTTAGGAGGGTCCAGGGGGAACACTGAAGCTTTCTTT. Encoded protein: CASSLGGSRGNTEAFF.

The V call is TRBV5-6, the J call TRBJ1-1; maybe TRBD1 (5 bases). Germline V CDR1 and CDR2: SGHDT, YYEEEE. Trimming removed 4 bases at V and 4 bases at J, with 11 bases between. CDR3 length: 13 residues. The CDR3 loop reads CASSATGVTEAFF. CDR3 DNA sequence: TGTGCCAGCAGCGCCACGGGGGTCACTGAAGCTTTCTTT.

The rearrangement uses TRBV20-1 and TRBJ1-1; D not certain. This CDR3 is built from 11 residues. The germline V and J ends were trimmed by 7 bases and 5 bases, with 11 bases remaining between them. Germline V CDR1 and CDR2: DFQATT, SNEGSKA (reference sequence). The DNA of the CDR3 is TGCAGTGTCCGGGGAGGAACTGAAGCTTTCTTT. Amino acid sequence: CSVRGGTEAFF.

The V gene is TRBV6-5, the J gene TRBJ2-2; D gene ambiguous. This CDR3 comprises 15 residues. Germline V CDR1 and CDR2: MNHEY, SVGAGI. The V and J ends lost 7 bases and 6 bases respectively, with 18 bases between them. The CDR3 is CASTPWQTFSGELFF. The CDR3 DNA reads TGTGCCAGCACCCCGTGGCAGACTTTCTCCGGGGAGCTGTTTTTT.

The CDR3 DNA follows: TGTGCCAGCAGTTACCCACAGGACAGCGATGGCTACACCTTC. Amino acid sequence: CASSYPQDSDGYTF. This sequence joins TRBV6-5 and TRBJ1-2; D is possibly TRBD1 (6 bases). The ends were cut back, 2 bases at V and 6 bases at J, with 13 bases in the middle. This CDR3 spans 14 amino acids. Per the germline V gene, CDR1 is MNHEY and CDR2 is SVGAGI.

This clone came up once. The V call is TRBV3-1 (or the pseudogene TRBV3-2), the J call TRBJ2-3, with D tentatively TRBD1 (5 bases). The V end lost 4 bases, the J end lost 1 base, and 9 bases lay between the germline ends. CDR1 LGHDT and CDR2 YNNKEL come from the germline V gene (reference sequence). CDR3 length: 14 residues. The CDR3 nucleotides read TGTGCCAGCAGCCTAGGGGCCGGCACAGATACGCAGTATTTT. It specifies CASSLGAGTDTQYF.

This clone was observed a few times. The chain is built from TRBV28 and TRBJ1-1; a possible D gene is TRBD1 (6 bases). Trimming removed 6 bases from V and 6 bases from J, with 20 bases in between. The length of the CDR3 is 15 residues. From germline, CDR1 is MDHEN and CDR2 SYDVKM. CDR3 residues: CASRCTGCHDPEAFF. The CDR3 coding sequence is TGTGCCAGCAGGTGTACAGGGTGTCACGACCCTGAAGCTTTCTTT.

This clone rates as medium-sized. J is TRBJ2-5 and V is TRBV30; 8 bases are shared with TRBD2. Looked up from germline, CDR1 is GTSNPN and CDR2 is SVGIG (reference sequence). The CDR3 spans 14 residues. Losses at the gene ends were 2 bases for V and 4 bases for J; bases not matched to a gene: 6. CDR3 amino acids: CAWSQGLAGETQYF. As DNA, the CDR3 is TGTGCCTGGAGTCAGGGGCTAGCGGGAGAGACCCAGTACTTC.

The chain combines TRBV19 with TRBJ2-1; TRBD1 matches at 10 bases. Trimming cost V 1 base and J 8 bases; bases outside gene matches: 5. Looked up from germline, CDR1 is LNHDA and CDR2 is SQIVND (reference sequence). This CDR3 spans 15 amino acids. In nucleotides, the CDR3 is TGTGCCAGTAGTATAGGCCGGGACAGGGGTCATGAGCAGTTCTTC. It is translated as CASSIGRDRGHEQFF.

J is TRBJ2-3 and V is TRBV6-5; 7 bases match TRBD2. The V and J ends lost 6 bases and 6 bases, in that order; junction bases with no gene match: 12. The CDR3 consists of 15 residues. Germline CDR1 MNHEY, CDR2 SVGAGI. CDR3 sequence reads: CASSPGMPGGDTQYF. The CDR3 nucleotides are TGTGCCAGCAGCCCCGGGATGCCGGGGGGTGATACGCAGTATTTT.

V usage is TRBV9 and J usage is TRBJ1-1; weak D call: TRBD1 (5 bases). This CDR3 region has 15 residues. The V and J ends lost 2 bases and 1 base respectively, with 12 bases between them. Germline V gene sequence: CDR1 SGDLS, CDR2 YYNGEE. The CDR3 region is CASSVFGHRNTEAFF. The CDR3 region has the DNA TGTGCCAGCAGCGTGTTCGGACACAGGAACACTGAAGCTTTCTTT.

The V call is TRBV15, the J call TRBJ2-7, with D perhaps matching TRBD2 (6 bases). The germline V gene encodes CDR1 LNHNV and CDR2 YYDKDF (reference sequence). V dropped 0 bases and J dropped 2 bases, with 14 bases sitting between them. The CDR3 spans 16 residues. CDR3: CATSRDISTGAYEQYF. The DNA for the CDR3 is TGTGCCACCAGCAGAGATATCAGCACGGGGGCCTACGAGCAGTACTTC.

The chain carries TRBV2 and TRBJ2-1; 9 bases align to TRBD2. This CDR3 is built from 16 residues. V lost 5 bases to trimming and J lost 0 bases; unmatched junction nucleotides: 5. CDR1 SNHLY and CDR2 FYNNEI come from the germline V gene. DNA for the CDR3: TGTGCCAGCAGTAGCCATAGCGGGAGCTCCTACAATGAGCAGTTCTTC. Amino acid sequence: CASSSHSGSSYNEQFF.

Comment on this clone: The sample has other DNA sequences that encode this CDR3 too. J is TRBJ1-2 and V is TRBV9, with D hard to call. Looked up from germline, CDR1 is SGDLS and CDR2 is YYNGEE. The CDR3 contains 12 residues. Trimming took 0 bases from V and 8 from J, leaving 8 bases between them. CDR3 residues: CASSVAGGGYTF. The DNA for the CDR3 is TGTGCCAGCAGCGTAGCGGGAGGGGGCTACACCTTC.

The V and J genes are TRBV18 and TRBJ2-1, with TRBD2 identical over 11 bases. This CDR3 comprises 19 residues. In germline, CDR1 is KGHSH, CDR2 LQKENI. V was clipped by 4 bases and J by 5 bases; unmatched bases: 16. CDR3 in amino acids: CASSLSSSVLAGGNNEQFF. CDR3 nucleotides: TGTGCCAGCTCACTTTCGTCCTCTGTCTTAGCGGGAGGGAACAATGAGCAGTTCTTC.

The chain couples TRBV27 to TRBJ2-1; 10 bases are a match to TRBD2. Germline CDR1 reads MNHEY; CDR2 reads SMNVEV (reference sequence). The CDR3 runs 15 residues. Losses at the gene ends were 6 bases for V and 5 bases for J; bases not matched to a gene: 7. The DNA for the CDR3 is TGTGCCAGCAGACGTCCGGGACTAGCGAACAATGAGCAGTTCTTC. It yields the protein CASRRPGLANNEQFF.

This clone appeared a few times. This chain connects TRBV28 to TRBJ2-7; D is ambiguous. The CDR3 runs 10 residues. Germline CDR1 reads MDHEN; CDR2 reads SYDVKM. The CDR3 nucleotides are TGTGCTACGCGCGCCTACGAGCAGTACTTC. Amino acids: CATRAYEQYF.